One and the same sample provided the 28 T cell receptor beta chains below, sequenced in a study of T cells in Graves' hyperthyroidism and ophthalmopathy. Amplification of TCR beta CDR3 regions used RNA as the template. Initially, a first-round RT-PCR of the TCR CDR3 employed the HTBI primer set. TCRdb called the multiplex PCR reads again in MiXCR, with one record for every CDR3 protein. The profile shows approximately 640,000 distinct CDR3 sequences, about 17% of them singletons. The sample taken for sequencing was blood. The source is a woman in her twenties or thirties with Graves' hyperthyroidism.

The genes are TRBV6-9 and TRBJ2-5; TRBD2 might be the D (6 bases). The germline V gene has CDR1 MNHGY and CDR2 SVAAGI. The CDR3 length is 15 residues. V shed 3 bases and J shed 5 bases, with 16 bases lying between them. CDR3 residues: CASSYNHYGGETQYF. CDR3 in DNA: TGTGCCAGCAGTTACAACCACTATGGAGGGGAGACCCAGTACTTC.

This clonotype was seen ten or more times. The J gene is TRBJ2-7, the V gene TRBV3-1; D perhaps matches TRBD2 (6 bases). CDR1 is LGHDT and CDR2 is YNNKEL in the germline V gene (reference sequence). The CDR3 sequence is 15 residues long. With 4 bases removed from V and 0 bases from J, the gap between germline ends came to 13 bases. CDR3 DNA: TGTGCCAGCAGCCCCGCGGCTAGCGCCTCCTACGAGCAGTACTTC. Translating gives CASSPAASASYEQYF.

Ten or more counts support this clonotype. J is TRBJ1-5 and V is TRBV28; D perhaps matches TRBD1 (6 bases). The germline gives CDR1 MDHEN, CDR2 SYDVKM. V was shortened by 7 bases and J by 0 bases, with 16 bases between the two germline ends. This CDR3 spans 16 amino acids. CDR3 residues: CASTPSRDTSNQPQHF. CDR3 DNA sequence: TGTGCCAGCACCCCCTCCCGGGACACTAGCAATCAGCCCCAGCATTTT.

This clonotype was observed a few times. The rearrangement uses TRBV9 and TRBJ1-2; 9 bases align to TRBD1. The CDR3 has 14 residues. J was trimmed by 6 bases and V by 3 bases; bases with no gene match: 6. The germline V gene has CDR1 SGDLS and CDR2 YYNGEE. CDR3 sequence (DNA): TGTGCCAGCAGCGACACGACAGGGGGTCATGGCTACACCTTC. Amino acids: CASSDTTGGHGYTF.

A note on this clonotype: One end of the junction varies from germline; a read error may be responsible. J is TRBJ2-7 and V is TRBV20-1, with D perhaps matching TRBD2 (6 bases). Per the germline V gene, CDR1 is DFQATT and CDR2 is SNEGSKA (reference sequence). CDR3 size: 15 residues. The CDR3 loop reads CSAEKSGTLSSEQYF. The CDR3, as DNA: TGCAGTGCTGAGAAGTCCGGGACTCTCTCCTCCGAGCAGTACTTC.

This clonotype was seen more than once but under ten times. The gene calls are TRBV6-1 and TRBJ2-1, with D unresolved. V dropped 3 bases and J dropped 7 bases, with 13 bases sitting between them. Germline V lookup: CDR1 MNHNS, CDR2 SASEGT. The CDR3 contains 14 residues. CDR3 amino acids: CASSEGREINEQFF. The CDR3 region has the DNA TGTGCCAGCAGTGAGGGTAGAGAGATAAATGAGCAGTTCTTC.

In its sample, this clonotype was seen many times. The chain carries TRBV7-9 and TRBJ1-1; no clear D gene. The CDR3 loop spans 13 amino acids. V lost 5 bases to trimming and J lost 4 bases, with 11 bases between them. Germline V gives CDR1 SEHNR, CDR2 FQNEAQ (reference sequence). CDR3 nucleotide sequence: TGTGCCAGCAGCAGAGACCTGGTCACTGAAGCTTTCTTT. The encoded protein is CASSRDLVTEAFF.

This clonotype has a count of ten or more. This sequence joins TRBV6-1 and TRBJ2-5; tentatively, D is TRBD2 (5 bases). V was cut by 5 bases and J by 1 base, with 11 bases left in between. The CDR3 runs 14 residues. The germline V gene encodes CDR1 MNHNS and CDR2 SASEGT. CDR3 DNA: TGTGCCAGCAGTCAAGAGCGGAGCCAAGAGACCCAGTACTTC. Encoded protein: CASSQERSQETQYF.

This clonotype was recorded a few times. The chain couples TRBV2 to TRBJ1-5; the match to TRBD1 covers 10 bases. CDR3 length: 18 amino acids. With V trimmed by 0 bases and J by 5 bases, 10 bases remained unmatched. Germline values: CDR1 SNHLY, CDR2 FYNNEI. The CDR3: CASSEAWPGQGFDQPQHF. DNA of the CDR3: TGTGCCAGCAGTGAAGCGTGGCCGGGACAGGGGTTTGATCAGCCCCAGCATTTT.

This clonotype was detected a few times. The chain is built from TRBV6-1 and TRBJ2-2, with D possibly being TRBD2 (5 bases). V lost 7 bases to trimming and J lost 1 base, with 16 bases between them. Germline V gene lookup returns CDR1 MNHNS and CDR2 SASEGT. The CDR3 sequence is 16 residues long. The CDR3 nucleotides are TGTGCCAGCACCCCTATGGGAGCAGGGAACACCGGGGAGCTGTTTTTT. Amino acid sequence: CASTPMGAGNTGELFF.

V gene TRBV9 combines with J gene TRBJ2-7; the D call may be TRBD1 or TRBD2 (6 bases each). The germline V gene encodes CDR1 SGDLS and CDR2 YYNGEE. The CDR3 is 14 amino acids. The V end lost 2 bases, the J end lost 6 bases, and 15 bases lay between the germline ends. Written as DNA, the CDR3 is TGTGCCAGCAGCGTTGGGACGGGGGCATCCGAGCAGTACTTC. Amino acid sequence: CASSVGTGASEQYF.

This clonotype was seen a few times. The chain carries TRBV6-6 and TRBJ2-7, with D tentatively TRBD2 (6 bases). With 0 bases removed from V and 5 bases from J, the gap between germline ends came to 11 bases. The germline CDR1 and CDR2 sequences are MNHNY and SVGAGI (reference sequence). The CDR3 loop spans 14 amino acids. CDR3 amino acids: CASSYSGGINEQYF. Here the CDR3 DNA reads TGTGCCAGCAGTTACTCCGGGGGAATCAACGAGCAGTACTTC.

This clonotype was recorded many times. This chain uses TRBV28 with TRBJ2-2, with 10 bases identical to TRBD1. Germline CDR1 reads MDHEN; CDR2 reads SYDVKM. Losses at the gene ends were 6 bases for V and 6 bases for J; bases not matched to a gene: 7. The CDR3 loop spans 15 amino acids. CDR3 amino acids: CASRVRDRGAGELFF. DNA for the CDR3: TGTGCCAGCAGGGTCCGGGACAGGGGAGCCGGGGAGCTGTTTTTT.

The sample holds many counts of this clonotype. The V call is TRBV6-1, the J call TRBJ2-1; 8 nucleotides line up with TRBD2. The CDR3 is 14 residues long. V shed 8 bases and J 5 bases; nucleotides not matched to a gene: 8. The germline V gene encodes CDR1 MNHNS and CDR2 SASEGT. CDR3 bases: TGTGCCAGCCACAAAGCGGGAGAAAACAATGAGCAGTTCTTC. This encodes CASHKAGENNEQFF.

This chain joins TRBV10-3 and TRBJ2-7; 12 bases map to TRBD2. V trimming: 7 bases; J trimming: 5 bases; junction bases outside the gene matches: 6. CDR1 and CDR2 (germline): ENHRY, SYGVKD. The CDR3 is 14 residues long. The CDR3 DNA reads TGTGCCATCAACTCCGGACTAGCGGGAAACGAGCAGTACTTC. Residues: CAINSGLAGNEQYF.

The V gene is TRBV11-3, the J gene TRBJ1-2; no clear D gene. The CDR3 runs 15 residues. Germline-derived CDR1 and CDR2 are SGHNT and YENEEA. V was cut by 1 base and J by 4 bases, with 13 bases left in between. The CDR3, as DNA: TGTGCCAGCAGCTTAGGCGGCAGCCTAGGCTATGGCTACACCTTC. Translated: CASSLGGSLGYGYTF.

This clonotype was counted ten times or more. V usage is TRBV12-3 or TRBV12-4 and J usage is TRBJ2-5; D is unresolved. V lost 6 bases, J lost 5 bases, and 13 bases lay in between. This CDR3 region has 13 residues. The CDR3 here is CASSRPSSETQYF. In DNA form, the CDR3 reads TGTGCCAGCAGCCGACCGTCTTCGGAGACCCAGTACTTC.

This clonotype was seen at least ten times. The genes are TRBV28 and TRBJ2-1, with 13 positions matching TRBD2. After removal of 3 bases from V and 0 bases from J, the junction contained 11 bases not matched to a gene. The CDR3 consists of 20 residues. Germline values: CDR1 MDHEN, CDR2 SYDVKM. CDR3 bases: TGTGCCAGCAGTTTGCCGACTAGCGGGAGGAGGGCGGGCTCCTACAATGAGCAGTTCTTC. Its translation: CASSLPTSGRRAGSYNEQFF. The full variable domain, in which reference TRBV28 and TRBJ2-1 provide the parts outside the CDR3, is DVKVTQSSRYLVKRTGEKVFLECVQDMDHENMFWYRQDPGLGLRLIYFSYDVKMKEKGDIPEGYSVSREKKERFSLILESASTNQTSMYLCASSLPTSGRRAGSYNEQFFGPGTRLTVL.

The gene calls are TRBV29-1 and TRBJ2-3; D ambiguous. Germline V gene data show CDR1 as SQVTM and CDR2 as ANQGSEA. V was trimmed by 6 bases and J by 1 base, leaving 11 bases between them. The CDR3 has 13 amino acids. For the CDR3, the DNA is TGCAGCGTCCTGGTATTCGGCACAGATACGCAGTATTTT. Translating gives CSVLVFGTDTQYF.

There are a few counts of this clonotype. The chain recombines TRBV5-1 with TRBJ1-2, with a tentative D call TRBD1 (5 bases). The germline V gene has CDR1 SGHRS and CDR2 YFSETQ. There are 13 residues in the CDR3. Trimming cost V 3 bases and J 6 bases, with 12 bases left between them. CDR3 coding DNA: TGCGCCAGCAGCTCGGGACCGGGAAATGGCTACACCTTC. Its protein product is CASSSGPGNGYTF.

This clonotype was picked up a small number of times. V gene TRBV20-1 combines with J gene TRBJ1-5; D uncertain. Germline-derived CDR1 and CDR2 are DFQATT and SNEGSKA (reference sequence). Trimming took off 0 bases at V and 0 bases at J, with 15 bases between the two ends. The CDR3 has 17 residues. CDR3 loop: CSARDPHRVGSNQPQHF. CDR3 sequence (DNA): TGCAGTGCTAGAGATCCTCATAGAGTAGGTAGCAATCAGCCCCAGCATTTT.

This clonotype was seen many times. CDR3 sequence reads: CASSLVVLRGEQFF. The CDR3 DNA follows: TGTGCCAGCAGCTTAGTTGTGCTACGGGGTGAGCAGTTCTTC. V is TRBV7-2 and J is TRBJ2-1; maybe TRBD2 (5 bases). The V gene's germline CDR1 is SGHTA and CDR2 FQGNSA. V lost 1 base and J 9 bases, leaving 13 bases between the germline ends. The CDR3 length is 14 residues.

This clonotype showed up many times. The genes are TRBV28 and TRBJ1-6; no clear D. The V end lost 3 bases, the J end lost 11 bases, and 20 bases lay between the germline ends. Germline V gene data show CDR1 as MDHEN and CDR2 as SYDVKM. The CDR3 length is 16 residues. The CDR3 spells CASSLGEAGGNPPLHF. CDR3 nucleotide sequence: TGTGCCAGCAGTTTGGGAGAGGCAGGTGGGAATCCACCCCTCCACTTT.

The chain couples TRBV7-9 to TRBJ1-2; 9 nucleotides line up with TRBD1. CDR1 and CDR2 from the germline V gene are SEHNR and FQNEAQ (reference sequence). This CDR3 region has 16 residues. V dropped 5 bases and J dropped 8; count of bases not matched to a gene: 15. The CDR3 reads CASSRHSTGGARGYTF. The CDR3, as DNA: TGTGCCAGCAGCCGCCACTCAACAGGGGGCGCGAGGGGCTACACCTTC.

The V and J genes are TRBV11-2 and TRBJ2-7; TRBD1 might be the D (5 bases). The V end lost 1 base, the J end lost 3 bases, and 13 bases lay between the germline ends. This CDR3 comprises 15 residues. Germline loops: CDR1 SGHAT, CDR2 FQNNGV. The DNA for the CDR3 is TGTGCCAGCAGCTTAGCAGGCAACAGGTTCTACGAGCAGTACTTC. This encodes CASSLAGNRFYEQYF. Complete variable domain (other parts from reference TRBV11-2 and TRBJ2-7): EAGVAQSPRYKIIEKRQSVAFWCNPISGHATLYWYQQILGQGPKLLIQFQNNGVVDDSQLPKDRFSAERLKGVDSTLKIQPAKLEDSAVYLCASSLAGNRFYEQYFGPGTRLTVT.

The chain uses TRBV12-3 or TRBV12-4 and TRBJ2-5, with D perhaps assigned TRBD1 or TRBD2 (6 bases each). There are 14 residues in the CDR3. The V and J ends lost 8 bases and 3 bases respectively, with 16 bases between them. Here the CDR3 reads CASGPRGVEETQYF. The CDR3 region has the DNA TGTGCCAGCGGGCCAAGGGGGGTGGAAGAGACCCAGTACTTC.

In its sample, this clonotype was seen a few times. This could be a read error, since a much larger clone is one nucleotide away. The chain uses TRBV20-1 and TRBJ2-3; the D gene is possibly TRBD1 (5 bases). The last part of the DNA fits TRBJ1-5 better; the J call may be wrong. The CDR3 totals 17 residues. Germline V lookup: CDR1 DFQATT, CDR2 SNEGSKA (reference sequence). The CDR3 region has the DNA TGCAGTGCTCCTCGACTAGCGGGATGGGGCAACACAGATACGCAGCATTTT. It codes for CSAPRLAGWGNTDTQHF.

This clonotype was observed a few times. J is TRBJ1-5 and V is TRBV5-1; D is possibly TRBD1 (6 bases). Germline V gene sequence: CDR1 SGHRS, CDR2 YFSETQ. The CDR3 covers 15 residues. V gave up 5 bases and J gave up 4 bases, with 16 bases separating them. CDR3: CASRLRPGTNQPQHF. The CDR3 DNA sequence: TGCGCCAGCAGACTGAGGCCAGGGACAAATCAGCCCCAGCATTTT.